The 15 T cell receptor beta chains reported below all come from one sample, sequenced in a study of shared clonotypes between healthy human individuals. Naive CD8 cells lacked CD45RO, underwent positive selection for CCR7 and left out terminally differentiated effector memory CD45RA+ cells. The assay was immunoSEQ multiplex PCR, and TCRdb's table has in-frame clones only and misses some. The table has around 2.1 million clones, approximately 94% seen once. Sequencing was done on a sample of naive CD8+ T cells from PBMCs. The source is a young man in good health. Some clones in this sample may be carry-over from other donors' samples.

The V and J genes are TRBV19 and TRBJ1-3; D perhaps matches TRBD1 (6 bases). The CDR3 has 14 residues. V shed 7 bases and J shed 0 bases, with 10 bases lying between them. Looked up from germline, CDR1 is LNHDA and CDR2 is SQIVND (reference sequence). The CDR3 reads CASNGQNSGNTIYF. For the CDR3, the DNA is TGTGCCAGTAACGGACAGAACTCTGGAAACACCATATATTTT.

The chain combines TRBV9 with TRBJ2-7, with D unclear. The CDR3 is 14 amino acids. Trimming stripped 4 bases from V and 3 bases from J, with 14 bases between. The germline V gene encodes CDR1 SGDLS and CDR2 YYNGEE. Here the CDR3 DNA reads TGTGCCAGCAGCACCCACGGGCTAAACTACGAGCAGTACTTC. Encoded protein: CASSTHGLNYEQYF.

V is TRBV2 and J is TRBJ2-1, with D perhaps TRBD2 (5 bases). CDR3 length: 14 residues. V shed 8 bases and J shed 3 bases, with 14 bases lying between them. The V gene's germline CDR1 is SNHLY and CDR2 FYNNEI. Here the CDR3 DNA reads TGTGCCAGCCGGGGAAGGTCGGACTACAATGAGCAGTTCTTC. Translated: CASRGRSDYNEQFF.

The rearrangement links TRBV11-2 to TRBJ2-1; 7 bases are shared with TRBD2. The germline V gene has CDR1 SGHAT and CDR2 FQNNGV. The CDR3 is made up of 15 amino acids. The V and J ends lost 4 bases and 9 bases, in that order; junction bases with no gene match: 12. The CDR3 DNA follows: TGTGCCAGCAGCTCCGGACTAGTTGGAGTTGGTGAGCAGTTCTTC. It is translated as CASSSGLVGVGEQFF.

The CDR3 DNA reads as TGTGCCAGCAGCCTAGCCCTCGACAGTGGCGATACGCAGTATTTT. It specifies CASSLALDSGDTQYF. The rearrangement links TRBV28 to TRBJ2-3; D tentatively fits TRBD1 or TRBD2 (5 bases each). Trimming pared 6 bases from V and 6 bases from J, leaving 19 bases between. The CDR3 spans 15 residues. The germline gives CDR1 MDHEN, CDR2 SYDVKM.

V and J are TRBV18 and TRBJ2-5, with D maybe TRBD1 (6 bases). The CDR3 runs to 17 residues. Germline V gives CDR1 KGHSH, CDR2 LQKENI. Between the trimmed V and J ends, which lost 2 bases and 0 bases, there was a span of 16 bases. CDR3 in DNA: TGTGCCAGCTCACCAGCCCCCGGACAGCCGAACCAAGAGACCCAGTACTTC. This translates into CASSPAPGQPNQETQYF.

The genes are TRBV2 and TRBJ1-1, with D perhaps matching TRBD1 (6 bases). CDR3 length: 13 residues. The germline V and J ends were trimmed by 6 bases and 5 bases, with 13 bases remaining between them. Germline CDR1 reads SNHLY; CDR2 reads FYNNEI. CDR3 loop: CASRQGSWTEAFF. CDR3 DNA sequence: TGTGCCAGCAGACAGGGAAGTTGGACTGAAGCTTTCTTT.

The rearrangement uses TRBV28 and TRBJ2-2; TRBD2 matches 8 bases. Trimming took 1 base from V and 6 from J; bases not matched to a gene: 7. The CDR3 totals 16 residues. The V gene's germline CDR1 is MDHEN and CDR2 SYDVKM. The CDR3: CASSLFGTRNPGELFF. The CDR3 DNA sequence: TGTGCCAGCAGTTTATTTGGGACTAGGAATCCCGGGGAGCTGTTTTTT.

The chain carries TRBV14 and TRBJ2-2; D gene unclear. Germline assignment: CDR1 SGHDN and CDR2 FVKESK. There are 14 residues in the CDR3. V was cut by 3 bases and J by 3 bases, with 8 bases left in between. The CDR3 spells CASSHRLHTGELFF. CDR3 bases: TGTGCCAGCAGCCACCGATTGCACACCGGGGAGCTGTTTTTT.

This chain joins TRBV19 and TRBJ2-5; 12 bases line up with TRBD1. V dropped 7 bases and J dropped 5; count of bases not matched to a gene: 17. Germline loops: CDR1 LNHDA, CDR2 SQIVND (reference sequence). The length of the CDR3 is 18 residues. The CDR3 DNA is TGTGCCAGTACGGACCGAGCATCAGGGACAGGGGGCCGGGAGACCCAGTACTTC. It yields the protein CASTDRASGTGGRETQYF.

With respect to this clone: Different DNA sequences within this sample yield the same CDR3. The chain combines TRBV5-4 with TRBJ2-7; TRBD2 agrees at 7 bases. This CDR3 is built from 15 residues. Germline lookup yields CDR1 SGHNT and CDR2 YYREEE (reference sequence). The J segment lost 0 bases and the V segment lost 0 bases, leaving 3 bases of the junction unmatched. The CDR3 loop is CASSLVGRSSYEQYF. The DNA of the CDR3 is TGTGCCAGCAGCTTGGTCGGGAGGAGCTCCTACGAGCAGTACTTC.

The chain couples TRBV7-9 to TRBJ2-1, with TRBD1 matching 8 bases. V dropped 4 bases and J dropped 3; count of bases not matched to a gene: 14. The CDR3 sequence is 18 residues long. CDR1 and CDR2 from the germline V gene are SEHNR and FQNEAQ (reference sequence). CDR3 sequence: CASSSWGERTGLYNEQFF. The CDR3 nucleotides read TGTGCCAGCAGCTCCTGGGGGGAACGGACAGGGCTCTACAATGAGCAGTTCTTC. Supplemented by reference TRBV7-9 and TRBJ2-1, the full variable domain reads DTGVSQNPRHKITKRGQNVTFRCDPISEHNRLYWYRQTLGQGPEFLTYFQNEAQLEKSRLLSDRFSAERPKGSFSTLEIQRTEQGDSAMYLCASSSWGERTGLYNEQFFGPGTRLTVL.

The J gene is TRBJ2-5, the V gene TRBV10-2; D perhaps matches TRBD1 (8 bases). Germline CDR1 is WSHSY and CDR2 is SAAADI. Trimming pared 2 bases from V and 7 bases from J, leaving 11 bases between. The CDR3 consists of 13 residues. The CDR3 here is CASSETGGVTQYF. The CDR3 DNA sequence: TGCGCCAGCAGTGAGACAGGGGGGGTGACCCAGTACTTC.

The V gene is TRBV7-8, the J gene TRBJ1-5, with D possibly matching TRBD1 (5 bases). The CDR3 runs to 15 residues. Per germline, CDR1 SGHVS and CDR2 FQNEAQ. Trimming removed 5 bases at V and 2 bases at J, with 13 bases between. The CDR3 nucleotides read TGTGCCAGCAGCCCGTCGGGGGGGGGCAATCAGCCCCAGCATTTT. It encodes CASSPSGGGNQPQHF.

The chain carries TRBV15 and TRBJ2-3; D is possibly TRBD1 or TRBD2 (7 bases each). Germline CDR1 and CDR2: LNHNV and YYDKDF (reference sequence). The CDR3 is 17 amino acids. Trimming took 0 bases from V and 2 from J, leaving 15 bases between them. For the CDR3, the DNA is TGTGCCACCAGCAGAGAAGGGACAGCGGGGACCACAGATACGCAGTATTTT. It codes for CATSREGTAGTTDTQYF.